The 13 T cell receptor beta chains presented below share a single source sample, sequenced in a study of blood T cell repertoires in COVID-19. The method was immunoSEQ multiplex PCR; TCRdb's version includes in-frame clones alone and lacks a portion of them. The profile shows over 120,000 clones, 78% of them singletons. Sequencing input: PBMCs or T cells enriched from blood (not recorded which). The receptors come from a woman aged 50 to 65 who had recovered from COVID-19.

In DNA, the CDR3 is TGCAGCGTTGTTCCCGGGACAGGGGGATACGAGCAGTACTTC. It yields the protein CSVVPGTGGYEQYF. The chain links TRBV29-1 to TRBJ2-7; 11 bases align to TRBD1. Germline V gene lookup returns CDR1 SQVTM and CDR2 ANQGSEA. J lost 4 bases, V lost 4 bases, and 6 bases had no gene match. The CDR3 spans 14 residues.

J is TRBJ1-1 and V is TRBV4-2, with D perhaps matching TRBD1 (6 bases). There are 15 residues in the CDR3. CDR1 is LGHNA, CDR2 YNFKEQ, per germline. V lost 2 bases and J lost 5, with 15 bases in between. In DNA form, the CDR3 reads TGTGCCAGCAGCCAAACAGGGACCTCGGGGACTGAAGCTTTCTTT. Protein sequence: CASSQTGTSGTEAFF.

The chain employs TRBV19 and TRBJ2-3; D may be TRBD2 (5 bases). Trimming cost V 7 bases and J 5 bases, with 7 bases left between them. Germline CDR1 reads LNHDA; CDR2 reads SQIVND (reference sequence). The CDR3 contains 11 residues. CDR3: CASKEGDTQYF. The CDR3 DNA reads TGTGCCAGTAAAGAGGGAGATACGCAGTATTTT.

This rearrangement joins TRBV5-1 to TRBJ1-2, with a tentative D call TRBD1 (6 bases). Looked up from germline, CDR1 is SGHRS and CDR2 is YFSETQ. The CDR3 runs 13 residues. V lost 4 bases and J 6 bases, leaving 13 bases between the germline ends. The CDR3 region is CASSVQGRDGYTF. CDR3 nucleotides: TGCGCCAGCAGCGTACAGGGCCGGGATGGCTACACCTTC.

The chain uses TRBV24-1 and TRBJ1-2; 9 bases map to TRBD1. Germline V gene data show CDR1 as KGHDR and CDR2 as SFDVKD. The CDR3 is 14 amino acids. With V trimmed by 3 bases and J by 6 bases, 4 bases remained unmatched. The CDR3, as DNA: TGTGCCACCAGTGATGGGACAGGGAAGGATGGCTACACCTTC. It is translated as CATSDGTGKDGYTF.

The V gene is TRBV5-1, the J gene TRBJ1-6, with 9 positions matching TRBD1. Germline V lookup: CDR1 SGHRS, CDR2 YFSETQ. The CDR3 is made up of 16 amino acids. V trimming: 4 bases; J trimming: 8 bases; junction bases outside the gene matches: 10. The CDR3 reads CASSATAGTGYSPLHF. The CDR3 coding sequence is TGCGCCAGCAGCGCGACGGCCGGGACAGGGTATTCACCCCTCCACTTT.

The V and J genes are TRBV11-2 and TRBJ2-7, with 7 bases matching TRBD1. CDR3 length: 14 residues. Germline CDR1 is SGHAT and CDR2 is FQNNGV. With V trimmed by 5 bases and J by 4 bases, 8 bases remained unmatched. The CDR3 spells CASSLLRGPYEQYV. The CDR3 nucleotides read TGTGCCAGCAGCCTATTGAGGGGGCCTTACGAGCAGTACGTC.

V is TRBV24-1 and J is TRBJ2-5; no clear D. Looked up from germline, CDR1 is KGHDR and CDR2 is SFDVKD. This CDR3 has 13 residues. V lost 4 bases and J 1 base, leaving 6 bases between the germline ends. CDR3 sequence: CATSEGFQETQYF. The CDR3 DNA follows: TGTGCCACCAGTGAGGGCTTCCAAGAGACCCAGTACTTC.

V gene TRBV7-8 combines with J gene TRBJ1-5, with TRBD1 matching 9 bases. J was trimmed by 4 bases and V by 3 bases; bases with no gene match: 4. CDR1 is SGHVS, CDR2 FQNEAQ, per germline. The CDR3 contains 15 residues. DNA for the CDR3: TGTGCCAGCAGCTTCGGGACAGGGTTTAATCAGCCCCAGCATTTT. The encoded protein is CASSFGTGFNQPQHF.

In DNA form, the CDR3 reads TGTGCCAGCAGCGTAGAGGCAGGGTTGGAGACCCAGTACTTC. Translation: CASSVEAGLETQYF. This chain joins TRBV9 and TRBJ2-5; perhaps TRBD1 as D (5 bases). V was cut by 0 bases and J by 5 bases, with 11 bases left in between. This CDR3 has 14 amino acids. Germline V CDR1 and CDR2: SGDLS, YYNGEE.

This clone appeared once. V usage is TRBV28 and J usage is TRBJ2-1, with a weak D call TRBD2 (5 bases). The V gene's germline CDR1 is MDHEN and CDR2 SYDVKM. The CDR3 extends over 18 amino acids. The V end lost 7 bases, the J end lost 0 bases, and 22 bases lay between the germline ends. CDR3 sequence: CASKKEESRTGSYNEQFF. DNA of the CDR3: TGTGCCAGCAAGAAGGAGGAAAGCCGGACTGGCTCCTACAATGAGCAGTTCTTC.

The chain uses TRBV19 and TRBJ2-1, with 12 bases aligning to TRBD1. The CDR3 is made up of 15 amino acids. V shed 5 bases and J 6 bases; nucleotides not matched to a gene: 5. Germline assignment: CDR1 LNHDA and CDR2 SQIVND (reference sequence). The CDR3 sequence: CASSPRDRGLNEQFF. Written as DNA, the CDR3 is TGTGCCAGTAGTCCCCGGGACAGGGGGCTCAATGAGCAGTTCTTC.

This chain uses TRBV5-1 with TRBJ1-4, with TRBD1 matching 8 bases. This CDR3 contains 15 residues. The junction had 5 bases not matched to a gene; V was cut back by 3 bases and J by 4 bases. Germline V CDR1 and CDR2: SGHRS, YFSETQ. CDR3 region: CASSSQGANNEKLFF. The DNA for the CDR3 is TGCGCCAGCAGCTCGCAGGGGGCAAATAATGAAAAACTGTTTTTT.